This is a list of T cell receptor beta chains from one sample in a study of PD-1 blockade in classical Hodgkin lymphoma. Sequencing used immunoSEQ multiplex PCR; TCRdb keeps in-frame clones, though not all of them. This table has approximately 16,000 clones, about nine tenths appearing once. The specimen comprised CD8+ T cells from blood, sampled before the fourth cycle of nivolumab. These TCRs come from a human donor with classical Hodgkin lymphoma. Both conserved end residues are part of each CDR3. The D gene is left open where the match is weak. Size is omitted from some rows. Given values are once, few, many or a class for expanded clones.

V: TRBV2; D: TRBD1; J: TRBJ1-1; size: NA; DNA: TGTGCCAGCACTGAGACAGGGTCTTCTTACACTGAAGCTTTCTTT; CDR3: CASTETGSSYTEAFF
V: TRBV2; D: TRBD1; J: TRBJ2-7; size: NA; DNA: TGTGCCAGCAGTGAGGACAGGGGGGGATACGAGCAGTACTTC; CDR3: CASSEDRGGYEQYF
V: TRBV19; D: NA; J: TRBJ2-7; size: NA; DNA: TGTGCCAGTAGTATAGCCGACAACTCCTACGAGCAGTACTTC; CDR3: CASSIADNSYEQYF
V: TRBV28; D: TRBD2; J: TRBJ2-1; size: NA; DNA: TGTGCCAGCAGCGCCAGTGGGAGTCTAGCGGGGGGTGAGCAGTTCTTC; CDR3: CASSASGSLAGGEQFF
V: TRBV9; D: NA; J: TRBJ2-1; size: NA; DNA: TGTGCCAGCAGCGTAAGGGGAGGCGAGTACAATGAGCAGTTCTTC; CDR3: CASSVRGGEYNEQFF
V: TRBV18; D: NA; J: TRBJ1-2; size: NA; DNA: TGTGCCAGCTCACCGAGGGGTTCTACTAACTATGGCTACACCTTC; CDR3: CASSPRGSTNYGYTF
V: TRBV19; D: NA; J: TRBJ2-1; size: NA; DNA: TGTGCCAGTAGTATGAGTGTCGGCTACAATGAGCAGTTCTTC; CDR3: CASSMSVGYNEQFF
V: TRBV6-6; D: TRBD2; J: TRBJ2-1; size: NA; DNA: TGTGCCAGCAGTTACGAACTAGCGGGGTCCTACAATGAGCAGTTCTTC; CDR3: CASSYELAGSYNEQFF
V: TRBV5-4; D: TRBD2; J: TRBJ2-7; size: NA; DNA: TGTGCCAGCAGCGGGACTAGCGGGATATACTACGAGCAGTACTTC; CDR3: CASSGTSGIYYEQYF
V: TRBV4-1; D: NA; J: TRBJ2-7; size: NA; DNA: TGCGCCAGCAGCCAAGCGGACACCAGCCCCTACGAGCAGTACTTC; CDR3: CASSQADTSPYEQYF
V: TRBV30; D: NA; J: TRBJ2-7; size: NA; DNA: TGTGCCTGGAGTTACGGGACCCTGGGAAGCTACGAGCAGTGCTTC; CDR3: CAWSYGTLGSYEQCF
V: TRBV7-9; D: TRBD1; J: TRBJ1-5; size: few; DNA: TGTGCCAGCAGCGAACTCCGGGCAGGGGGGGATCAGCCCCAGCATTTT; CDR3: CASSELRAGGDQPQHF
V: TRBV7-8; D: NA; J: TRBJ2-1; size: NA; DNA: TGTGCCAGCAGCTTGGGACTTACCTACAATGAGCAGTTCTTC; CDR3: CASSLGLTYNEQFF
V: TRBV19; D: TRBD1; J: TRBJ1-4; size: NA; DNA: TGTGCCAGTGGGCCCGGGGACAGGCTCGGTGAAAAACTGTTTTTT; CDR3: CASGPGDRLGEKLFF
V: TRBV7-9; D: TRBD1; J: TRBJ1-4; size: NA; DNA: TGTGCCAGCAGCTCGACATCAACACAGGGGGTCAATGAAAAACTGTTTTTT; CDR3: CASSSTSTQGVNEKLFF
V: TRBV5-1; D: TRBD1; J: TRBJ2-1; size: NA; DNA: TGCGCCAGCAGCAAGACAGGGGGCCTAGATGAGCAGTTCTTC; CDR3: CASSKTGGLDEQFF
V: TRBV27; D: NA; J: TRBJ2-3; size: once; DNA: TGTGCCAGCAGTGCCTTAGCGATAAGCACAGATACGCAGTATTTT; CDR3: CASSALAISTDTQYF
V: TRBV7-6; D: NA; J: TRBJ2-7; size: NA; DNA: TGTGCCAGCAGCTTACTGTTGGAGGGGGCTGGCGAGCAGTACTTC; CDR3: CASSLLLEGAGEQYF
V: TRBV28; D: NA; J: TRBJ1-5; size: NA; DNA: TGTGCCAGCAGTTTTGATACAGGAGGAAATCAGCCCCAGCATTTT; CDR3: CASSFDTGGNQPQHF
V: TRBV7-8; D: TRBD2; J: TRBJ2-5; size: few; DNA: TGTGCCAGCAGCCGAGGGACTAGCGGTCAAGAGACCCAGTACTTC; CDR3: CASSRGTSGQETQYF
V: TRBV11-2; D: NA; J: TRBJ2-7; size: NA; DNA: TGTGCCAGCAGCTACCAGCTTTTAGCGGCAGCTAGCTCCTACGAGCAGTACTTC; CDR3: CASSYQLLAAASSYEQYF
V: TRBV11-2; D: TRBD1; J: TRBJ2-7; size: NA; DNA: TGTGCCAGCAGCTTAGAGACAGGGGGTCTGTACGAGCAGTACTTC; CDR3: CASSLETGGLYEQYF
V: TRBV19; D: NA; J: TRBJ2-5; size: once; DNA: TGTGCCAGTAGTCCGTGGACAGATCAAGAGACCCAGTACTTC; CDR3: CASSPWTDQETQYF
V: TRBV27; D: NA; J: TRBJ2-1; size: NA; DNA: TGTGCCAGCAGTTCCGGACTAAGGGTCGACAATGAGCAGTTCTTC; CDR3: CASSSGLRVDNEQFF
V: TRBV30; D: NA; J: TRBJ2-7; size: NA; DNA: TGTGCCTGGAGTGTGCTAGGAGACGAGCAGTACTTC; CDR3: CAWSVLGDEQYF
V: TRBV4-2; D: NA; J: TRBJ2-1; size: NA; DNA: TGTGCCAGCAGCCAATCGTTGGGTGGCTCTCTCCTCTCTATCGGACAGTTCTTC; CDR3: CASSQSLGGSLLSIGQFF
V: TRBV6-6; D: NA; J: TRBJ2-7; size: NA; DNA: TGTGCCAGCAGTTTTACTGCTATCTACGAGCAGTACTTC; CDR3: CASSFTAIYEQYF
V: TRBV4-3; D: NA; J: TRBJ2-5; size: NA; DNA: TGCGCCAGCAGCCAAGAAGGGGACGGAGAGACCCAGTACTTC; CDR3: CASSQEGDGETQYF
V: TRBV29-1; D: TRBD1; J: TRBJ1-2; size: NA; DNA: TGCAGCGTTGACCGGGACAGTGCCCAAGCTAACTATGGCTACACCTTC; CDR3: CSVDRDSAQANYGYTF
V: TRBV11-2; D: TRBD2; J: TRBJ2-1; size: NA; DNA: TGTGCCAGCAGCTCGATAGGACTAGCGGGGGGAAATGAGCAGTTCTTC; CDR3: CASSSIGLAGGNEQFF
V: TRBV4-1; D: NA; J: TRBJ1-5; size: NA; DNA: TGCGCCAGCAGCCACAGATCTGAGAGAGGGAATCAGCCCCAGCATTTT; CDR3: CASSHRSERGNQPQHF